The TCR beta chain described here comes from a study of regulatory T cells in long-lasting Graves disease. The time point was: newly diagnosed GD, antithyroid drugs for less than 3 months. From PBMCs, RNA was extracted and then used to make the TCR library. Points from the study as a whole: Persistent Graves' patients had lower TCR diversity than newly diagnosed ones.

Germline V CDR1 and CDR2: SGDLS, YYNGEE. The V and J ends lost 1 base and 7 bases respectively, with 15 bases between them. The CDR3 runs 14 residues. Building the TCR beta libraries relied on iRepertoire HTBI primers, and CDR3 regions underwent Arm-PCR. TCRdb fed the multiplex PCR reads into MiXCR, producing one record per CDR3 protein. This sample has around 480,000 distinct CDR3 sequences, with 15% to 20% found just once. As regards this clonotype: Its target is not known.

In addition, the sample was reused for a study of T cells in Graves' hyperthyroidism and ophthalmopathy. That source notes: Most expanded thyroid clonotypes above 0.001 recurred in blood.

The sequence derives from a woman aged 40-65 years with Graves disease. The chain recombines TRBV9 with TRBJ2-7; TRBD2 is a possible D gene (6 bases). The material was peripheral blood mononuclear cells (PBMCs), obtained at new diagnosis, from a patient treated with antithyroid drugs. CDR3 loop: CASSVSGVPTEQYF. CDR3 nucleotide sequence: TGTGCCAGCAGCGTATCGGGGGTCCCCACGGAGCAGTACTTC.